This entry is about one TCR beta chain. The antigen remains unidentified. This entry comes from a study of OX40 agonist ivuxolimab in advanced cancers. Study results and caveats: Partial responders receiving 0.1-3.0 mg/kg showed among the lowest clonal expansion.

Assay used: immunoSEQ multiplex PCR; TCRdb lists only in-frame clones, some missing. The sample consists of about 100,000 clones, approximately 89% of them appearing once. Sequenced material: CD4+ or CD8+ T cells sorted from blood, taken in a trial of the OX40 agonist ivuxolimab. This receptor was obtained from an adult with an advanced solid tumor such as melanoma, head and neck, liver or kidney cancer.

The CDR3 bases are TGTGCCAGCTCACCTCTCTCGTGGGATGCGCAGCATTTT. It translates to CASSPLSWDAQHF. The V call is TRBV18, the J call TRBJ2-3; D uncertain. TRBJ1-5 matches the DNA end more closely, so the J call is doubtful. The CDR3 sequence is 13 residues long. Germline CDR1 KGHSH, CDR2 LQKENI.